The source of this TCR beta chain is a study of T-cell memory formation after mild COVID-19. This clonotype has at least ten counts. Antigen specificity is unknown. Findings and caveats of the study: Cross-reactive memory seemingly joined, as some responding clones were found in pre-infection memory. Clones contracting across day 15 to 85 had a balanced CD4/CD8 profile; later expanding clones leaned CD4+. Chiefly within CM and EM were the contracting CD4+ clones; CD8+ ones were within EMRA.

cDNA libraries for TCR alpha and TCR beta, carrying sample barcodes and UMIs, came from 5'RACE with constant-segment primers. TCRdb fed the 5' RACE reads into MiXCR, producing one record per CDR3 protein. The sample lists fewer than 650,000 distinct CDR3 sequences, about 22% occurring once. The sample consisted of PBMCs or a T cell subset sorted from them (not recorded which). The origin of this receptor is an adult woman who had mild COVID-19 (a few samples of this study predate the infection). Cell type and time point are not known.

CDR3 protein: CASSGSGGAADTQYF. In nucleotides, the CDR3 is TGTGCCAGCAGCGGGAGCGGGGGGGCAGCGGATACGCAGTATTTT. The chain couples TRBV9 to TRBJ2-3, with 10 bases lining up with TRBD2. V trimming: 3 bases; J trimming: 6 bases; junction bases outside the gene matches: 7. From germline, CDR1 is SGDLS and CDR2 YYNGEE. The CDR3 loop spans 15 amino acids.